The 9 T cell receptor beta chains reported below all come from one sample, sequenced in a study of T cells after yellow fever vaccination. TCRdb re-analysed the 5' RACE reads in MiXCR, keeping a single row per CDR3 protein. In the table there are a few hundred thousand distinct CDR3 sequences, less than 20% of which are singletons. This sample comprised PBMCs, obtained less than 6 days after the first yellow fever vaccination. Every receptor here comes from a man younger than 35 who received the YFV17D yellow fever vaccine.

This clonotype is a singleton in its sample. The chain combines TRBV3-1 with TRBJ1-6; D gene ambiguous. This CDR3 has 14 residues. The germline V gene has CDR1 LGHDT and CDR2 YNNKEL (reference sequence). Trimming pared 1 base from V and 11 bases from J, leaving 12 bases between. The CDR3, as DNA: TGTGCCAGCAGCCAAGTGAGTCCGGGGACACCCCTCCACTTT. It specifies CASSQVSPGTPLHF.

This clonotype was observed a handful of times. The chain is built from TRBV11-1 and TRBJ2-7, with TRBD1 identical over 9 bases. The CDR3 runs to 15 residues. V lost 6 bases to trimming and J lost 3 bases; unmatched junction nucleotides: 9. Germline V gene lookup returns CDR1 SGHAT and CDR2 FQDESV (reference sequence). DNA of the CDR3: TGTGCCAGCAGGCGGTCGGACAGGGGCCTCTACGAGCAGTACTTC. This encodes CASRRSDRGLYEQYF.

This clonotype was counted between two and nine times. The rearrangement uses TRBV18 and TRBJ2-1, with 12 bases fitting TRBD2. Germline CDR1 reads KGHSH; CDR2 reads LQKENI. The CDR3 sequence is 19 residues long. J lost 8 bases, V lost 6 bases, and 20 bases had no gene match. The CDR3 bases are TGTGCCAGCTCTCCTGTTGGCCCTGCTAGCGGGGGGGCCGTAGATGAGCAGTTCTTC. It codes for CASSPVGPASGGAVDEQFF.

This clonotype turned up a few times. The genes are TRBV3-1 and TRBJ2-1; 8 bases map to TRBD2. Trimming took 8 bases from V and 8 from J; bases not matched to a gene: 14. Looked up from germline, CDR1 is LGHDT and CDR2 is YNNKEL (reference sequence). The CDR3 has 15 amino acids. DNA for the CDR3: TGTGCCAGCGATAAAAGCGGGGGACCCCGGGATGAGCAGTTCTTC. It yields the protein CASDKSGGPRDEQFF.

This chain uses TRBV12-3 or TRBV12-4 with TRBJ2-1, with a weak D call TRBD1 (5 bases). Trimming took 7 bases from V and 1 from J, leaving 14 bases between them. This CDR3 is 15 amino acids long. In DNA, the CDR3 is TGTGCCAGCAACCTTGGGGCGGTTTCCTACAATGAGCAGTTCTTC. Protein product: CASNLGAVSYNEQFF.

The chain combines TRBV20-1 with TRBJ2-1; 8 bases align to TRBD2. The CDR3 contains 17 residues. With V trimmed by 0 bases and J by 1 base, 8 bases remained unmatched. The V gene's germline CDR1 is DFQATT and CDR2 SNEGSKA (reference sequence). CDR3: CSARDPTGGRSYNEQFF. The CDR3 DNA is TGCAGTGCTAGAGATCCGACGGGGGGGAGGTCCTACAATGAGCAGTTCTTC.

This clonotype has only a few counts. The chain carries TRBV6-1 and TRBJ1-1; D gene ambiguous. The CDR3 covers 15 residues. Germline V lookup: CDR1 MNHNS, CDR2 SASEGT. Trimming left V 2 bases short and J 4 bases short, with 14 bases between. CDR3 in amino acids: CASSERGGRVTEAFF. The DNA for the CDR3 is TGTGCCAGCAGTGAACGCGGAGGTAGAGTCACTGAAGCTTTCTTT.

The CDR3 region has the DNA TGCAGTGCTACCTACTTTGGACAGTGGCAAGAGACCCAGTACTTC. Its translation is CSATYFGQWQETQYF. V is TRBV20-1 and J is TRBJ2-5, with D maybe TRBD1 (6 bases). CDR1 and CDR2 (germline): DFQATT, SNEGSKA (reference sequence). Between the trimmed V and J ends, which lost 4 bases and 2 bases, there was a span of 17 bases. This CDR3 region has 15 residues.

The rearrangement uses TRBV5-6 and TRBJ2-7, with 7 bases aligning to TRBD1. The CDR3 consists of 14 residues. In germline, CDR1 is SGHDT, CDR2 YYEEEE. V shed 3 bases, J shed 2 bases, and the junction held 5 bases outside the gene matches. The CDR3 bases are TGTGCCAGCAGCTCCCGGGACAGAACCTACGAGCAGTACGTC. Protein: CASSSRDRTYEQYV.